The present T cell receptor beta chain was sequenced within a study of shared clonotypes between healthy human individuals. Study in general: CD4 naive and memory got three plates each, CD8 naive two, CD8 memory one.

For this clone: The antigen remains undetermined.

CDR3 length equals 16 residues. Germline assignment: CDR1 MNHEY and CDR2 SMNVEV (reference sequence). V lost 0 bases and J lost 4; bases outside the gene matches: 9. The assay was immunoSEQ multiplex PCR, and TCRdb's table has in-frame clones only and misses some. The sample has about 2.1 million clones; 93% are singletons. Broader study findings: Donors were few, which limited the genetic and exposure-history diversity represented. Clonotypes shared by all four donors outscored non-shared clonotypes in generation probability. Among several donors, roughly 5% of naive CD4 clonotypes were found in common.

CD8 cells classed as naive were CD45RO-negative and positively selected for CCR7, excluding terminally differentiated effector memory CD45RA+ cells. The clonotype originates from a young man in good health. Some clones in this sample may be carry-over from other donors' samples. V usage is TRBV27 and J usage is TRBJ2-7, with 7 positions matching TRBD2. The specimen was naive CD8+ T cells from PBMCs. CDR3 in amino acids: CASSLSSGGSRYEQYF. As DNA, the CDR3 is TGTGCCAGCAGTTTATCGAGTGGCGGGAGTAGGTACGAGCAGTACTTC.